The present T cell receptor beta chain was sequenced within a study of monozygotic twins with inflammatory bowel disease. The CDR3 sequence is 18 residues long. Looked up from germline, CDR1 is SNHLY and CDR2 is FYNNEI. TCRdb re-called the 5' RACE reads; one entry per CDR3 protein, DNA not given. The sample totals 80,000 or so distinct CDR3 sequences. The sequenced sample was blood. The genes are TRBV2 and TRBJ1-3; TCRdb lists TRBD1, though no DNA is available to test this call. The clonotype comes from a human donor with ulcerative colitis or Crohn's disease, or a healthy co-twin of an affected twin (not recorded which). CDR3: CASSDRTPGQLGGNTIYF.